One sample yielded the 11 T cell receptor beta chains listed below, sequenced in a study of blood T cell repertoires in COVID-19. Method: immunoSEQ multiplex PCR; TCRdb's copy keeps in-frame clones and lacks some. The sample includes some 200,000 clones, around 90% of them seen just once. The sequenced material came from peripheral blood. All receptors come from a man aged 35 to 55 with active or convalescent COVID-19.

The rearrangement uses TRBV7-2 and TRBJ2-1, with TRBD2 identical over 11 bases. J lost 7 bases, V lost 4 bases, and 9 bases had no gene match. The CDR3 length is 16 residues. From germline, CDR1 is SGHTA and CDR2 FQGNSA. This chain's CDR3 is CASSSRSGGALNEQFF. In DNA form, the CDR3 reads TGTGCCAGCAGCTCCCGTAGCGGGGGGGCCTTAAATGAGCAGTTCTTC.

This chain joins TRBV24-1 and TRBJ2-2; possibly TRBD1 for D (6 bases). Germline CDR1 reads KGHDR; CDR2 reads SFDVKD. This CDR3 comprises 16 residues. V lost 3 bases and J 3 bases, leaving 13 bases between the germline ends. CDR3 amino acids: CATSDPPQGDTGELFF. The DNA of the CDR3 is TGTGCCACCAGTGATCCCCCACAGGGTGACACCGGGGAGCTGTTTTTT.

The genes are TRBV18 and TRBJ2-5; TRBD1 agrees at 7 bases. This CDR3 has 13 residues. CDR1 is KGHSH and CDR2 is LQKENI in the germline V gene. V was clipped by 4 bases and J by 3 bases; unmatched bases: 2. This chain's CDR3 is CASSRGTEETQYF. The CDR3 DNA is TGTGCCAGCTCACGTGGGACAGAAGAGACCCAGTACTTC.

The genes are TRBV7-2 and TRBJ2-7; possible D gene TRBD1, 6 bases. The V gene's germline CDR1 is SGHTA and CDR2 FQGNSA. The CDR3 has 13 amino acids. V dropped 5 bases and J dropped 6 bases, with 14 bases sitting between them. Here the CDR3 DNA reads TGTGCCAGCAGCCAGGGGACCGCTGGCGAGCAGTACTTC. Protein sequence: CASSQGTAGEQYF.

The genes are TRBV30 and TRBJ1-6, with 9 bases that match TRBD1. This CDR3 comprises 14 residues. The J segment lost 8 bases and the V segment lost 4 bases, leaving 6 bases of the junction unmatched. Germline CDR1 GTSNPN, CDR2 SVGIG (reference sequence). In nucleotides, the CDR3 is TGTGCCTGGACACCGGGACAGGGATATTCACCCCTCCACTTT. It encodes CAWTPGQGYSPLHF. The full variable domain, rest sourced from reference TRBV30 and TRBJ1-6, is SQTIHQWPATLVQPVGSPLSLECTVEGTSNPNLYWYRQAAGRGLQLLFYSVGIGQISSEVPQNLSASRPQDRQFILSSKKLLLSDSGFYLCAWTPGQGYSPLHFGNGTRLTVT.

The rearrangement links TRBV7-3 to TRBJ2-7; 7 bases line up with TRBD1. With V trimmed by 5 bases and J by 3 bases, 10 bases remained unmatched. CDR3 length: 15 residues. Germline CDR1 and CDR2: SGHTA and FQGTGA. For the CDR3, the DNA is TGTGCCAGCAGCCTCTCTGGGGACAGTTTCTACGAGCAGTACTTC. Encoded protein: CASSLSGDSFYEQYF. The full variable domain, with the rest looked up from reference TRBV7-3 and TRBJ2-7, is GAGVSQTPSNKVTEKGKYVELRCDPISGHTALYWYRQSLGQGPEFLIYFQGTGAADDSGLPNDRFFAVRPEGSVSTLKIQRTERGDSAVYLCASSLSGDSFYEQYFGPGTRLTVT.

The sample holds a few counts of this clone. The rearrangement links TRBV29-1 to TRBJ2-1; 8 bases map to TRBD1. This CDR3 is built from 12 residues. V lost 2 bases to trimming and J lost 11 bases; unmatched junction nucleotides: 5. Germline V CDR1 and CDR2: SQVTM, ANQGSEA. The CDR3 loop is CSVETGDRKQFF. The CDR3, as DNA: TGCAGCGTTGAAACGGGGGACAGGAAGCAGTTCTTC.

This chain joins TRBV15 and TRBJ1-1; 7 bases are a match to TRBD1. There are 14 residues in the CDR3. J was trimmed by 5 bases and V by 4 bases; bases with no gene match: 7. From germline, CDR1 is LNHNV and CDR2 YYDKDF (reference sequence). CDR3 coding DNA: TGTGCCACCAGCAATAACAGGGGTTGGACTGAAGCTTTCTTT. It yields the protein CATSNNRGWTEAFF.

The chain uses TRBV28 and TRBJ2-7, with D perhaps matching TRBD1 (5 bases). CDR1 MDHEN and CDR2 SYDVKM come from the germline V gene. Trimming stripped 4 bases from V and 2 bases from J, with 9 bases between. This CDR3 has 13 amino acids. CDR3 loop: CASSSPGPYEQYF. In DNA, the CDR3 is TGTGCCAGCAGTTCCCCAGGGCCCTACGAGCAGTACTTC.

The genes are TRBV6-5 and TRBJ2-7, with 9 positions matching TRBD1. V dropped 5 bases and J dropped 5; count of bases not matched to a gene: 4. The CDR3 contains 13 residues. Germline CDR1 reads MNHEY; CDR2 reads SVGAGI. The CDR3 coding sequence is TGTGCCAGCAGTACAGGGGGCATCAACGAGCAGTACTTC. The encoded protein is CASSTGGINEQYF.

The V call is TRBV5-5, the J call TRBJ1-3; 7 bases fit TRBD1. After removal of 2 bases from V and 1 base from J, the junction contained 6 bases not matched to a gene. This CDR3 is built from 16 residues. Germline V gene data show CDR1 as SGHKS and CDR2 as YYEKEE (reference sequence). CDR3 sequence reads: CASSFDRAVSGNTIYF. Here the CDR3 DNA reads TGTGCCAGCAGCTTTGACAGGGCGGTATCTGGAAACACCATATATTTT.